This T cell receptor (beta chain) was identified in a study of T cell responses to AZD1222 COVID-19 vaccine. Whole-study context: It was second doses at about 4 or about 12 weeks that were pooled.

This clone was counted a few times. The antigen remains undetermined. Trimming pared 0 bases from V and 1 base from J, leaving 13 bases between. In germline, CDR1 is SGHNT, CDR2 YYREEE (reference sequence). This CDR3 spans 17 amino acids. Profiled with immunoSEQ multiplex PCR; TCRdb holds only in-frame clones, not every one. The sample consists of 120,000 to 150,000 clones, about 91% of them appearing once. The study's findings and limits: It should be noted that donors were predominantly white British and more often female, and clonal diversity was possibly underestimated. Scientists sampled the repertoires only once the peak T cell response had passed.

The sequence came from an adult in good health. The starting material was peripheral blood, obtained on day 0 of AZD1222 vaccination. The V call is TRBV5-4, the J call TRBJ2-2, with no clear D. This CDR3 is CASSLGGNFENTGELFF. The CDR3 DNA reads TGTGCCAGCAGCTTGGGAGGTAACTTCGAGAACACCGGGGAGCTGTTTTTT.